This T cell receptor beta chain appears in the sequencing data of a study of cytotoxic CD8 clonotypes in ibrutinib-treated CLL. Germline-derived CDR1 and CDR2 are MGHRA and YSYEKL. The CDR3 contains 15 residues. V lost 1 base, J lost 10 bases, and 20 bases lay in between. The method was immunoSEQ multiplex PCR; TCRdb's version includes in-frame clones alone and lacks a portion of them. The sample holds about 200,000 clones, 72% seen once. Source: PBMCs, taken after 24 months of ibrutinib treatment. The receptor was derived from a human donor with chronic lymphocytic leukemia. The chain combines TRBV4-1 with TRBJ2-7, with D perhaps matching TRBD1 or TRBD2 (7 bases each). CDR3 amino acids: CASSQAGGTKIRQYF. In DNA form, the CDR3 reads TGCGCCAGCAGCCAAGCAGGGGGGACTAAGATTCGACAGTACTTC.